This T cell receptor beta chain was identified in a study of cytomegalovirus exposure and HLA in healthy donors. Points on this clone: No antigen is known for it.

Measured with immunoSEQ multiplex PCR; TCRdb has only the in-frame clones, and not every one. Of about 110,000 clones listed, over 75% are singletons. The V and J ends lost 2 bases and 3 bases respectively, with 9 bases between them. The length of the CDR3 is 14 residues. Germline V CDR1 and CDR2: MNHEY, SVGAGI. Points from the study as a whole: The authors enumerated 180 or so TCR beta chains as linked to cytomegalovirus. Most TCR sequences showed up rarely, but some public TCRs showed up in many donors.

This sequence was found in a woman aged 25 to 45 in good health and CMV-seropositive. Sample: PBMCs. The chain is built from TRBV6-5 and TRBJ2-3, with a tentative D call TRBD2 (6 bases). The CDR3 nucleotides read TGTGCCAGCAGTTACCGTGGGGGGACAGATACGCAGTATTTT. This codes for CASSYRGGTDTQYF.